This T cell receptor (beta chain) was retrieved from a study of cytomegalovirus exposure and HLA in healthy donors. Study-wide background: Genotyping of some 390 donors showed that over 65% belonged to the Caucasian-associated ancestry cluster.

Trimming took off 0 bases at V and 1 base at J, with 14 bases between the two ends. This CDR3 contains 17 residues. Germline assignment: CDR1 SGDLS and CDR2 YYNGEE. Study results and caveats: In an earlier analysis, in 620 or so donors, most V segments appeared productive either ~87% or ~30% of the time. Of the V segments, some could not be distinguished, including TRBV6-2 and TRBV6-3, and were excluded. Association of 16,951 TCR beta sequences with HLA alleles was found at 0.05 false discovery rate in a later analysis.

The PCR was carried out with 60 Vbeta primers and 13 Jbeta primers. The assay was immunoSEQ multiplex PCR, and TCRdb's table has in-frame clones only and misses some. The repertoire table contains 30,000 to 50,000 clones. As regards this clone: As yet, its antigen is unknown.

Sequences were obtained from PBMCs. The chain combines TRBV9 with TRBJ1-5; D possibly corresponds to TRBD1 (5 bases). The source is a woman in her 30s in good health and CMV-seropositive. The CDR3 loop reads CASSVGRGATSNQPQHF. DNA of the CDR3: TGTGCCAGCAGCGTAGGGCGGGGCGCAACAAGCAATCAGCCCCAGCATTTT. Filled out from reference TRBV9 and TRBJ1-5, the complete variable domain reads DSGVTQTPKHLITATGQRVTLRCSPRSGDLSVYWYQQSLDQGLQFLIQYYNGEERAKGNILERFSAQQFPDLHSELNLSSLELGDSALYFCASSVGRGATSNQPQHFGDGTRLSIL.